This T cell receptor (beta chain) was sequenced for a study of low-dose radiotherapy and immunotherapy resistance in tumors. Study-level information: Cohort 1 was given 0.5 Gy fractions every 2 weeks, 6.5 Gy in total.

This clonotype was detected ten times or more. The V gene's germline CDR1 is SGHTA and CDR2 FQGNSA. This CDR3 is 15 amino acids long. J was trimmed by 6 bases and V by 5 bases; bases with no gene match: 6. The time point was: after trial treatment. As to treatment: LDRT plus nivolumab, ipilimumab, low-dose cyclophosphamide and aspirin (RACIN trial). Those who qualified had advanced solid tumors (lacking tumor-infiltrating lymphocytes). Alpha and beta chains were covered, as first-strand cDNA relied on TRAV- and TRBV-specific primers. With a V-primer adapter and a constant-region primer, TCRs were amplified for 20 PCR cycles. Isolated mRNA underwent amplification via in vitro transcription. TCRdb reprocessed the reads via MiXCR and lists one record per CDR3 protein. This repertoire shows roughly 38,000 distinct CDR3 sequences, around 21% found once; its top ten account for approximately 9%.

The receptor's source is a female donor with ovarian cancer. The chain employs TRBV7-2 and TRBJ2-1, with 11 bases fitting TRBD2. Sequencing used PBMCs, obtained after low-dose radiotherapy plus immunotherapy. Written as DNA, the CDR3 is TGTGCCAGCAGCCGTACTAGCGGGAGTTTCAATGAGCAGTTCTTC. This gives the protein CASSRTSGSFNEQFF. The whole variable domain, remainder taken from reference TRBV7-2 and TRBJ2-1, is GAGVSQSPSNKVTEKGKDVELRCDPISGHTALYWYRQSLGQGLEFLIYFQGNSAPDKSGLPSDRFSAERTGGSVSTLTIQRTQQEDSAVYLCASSRTSGSFNEQFFGPGTRLTVL.